Following are 17 T cell receptor beta chains from one sample sequenced in a study of Graves' ophthalmopathy and Graves' hyperthyroidism. Amplification targeted the TCR beta CDR3 regions, with RNA transcripts as the source material. First-round RT-PCR employed HTBI primers, with a second-round multiplex PCR after it. MiXCR, run by TCRdb on the multiplex PCR reads, gives a single entry per CDR3 protein. The repertoire has about 740,000 distinct CDR3 sequences, approximately 40% of them found once; the top ten carry around 40%. The sample consisted of peripheral blood. All receptors come from an adult man with Graves' ophthalmopathy.

This clonotype appeared many times. The J gene is TRBJ1-3, the V gene TRBV2, with 9 bases matching TRBD1. This CDR3 has 15 amino acids. Unmatched junction bases numbered 5, after V lost 6 bases and J lost 2 bases. Germline V gene data show CDR1 as SNHLY and CDR2 as FYNNEI. As DNA, the CDR3 is TGTGCCAGCAGCTTACAGGGGGCAGCTGGAAACACCATATATTTT. It is translated as CASSLQGAAGNTIYF. Filled out from reference TRBV2 and TRBJ1-3, the complete variable domain reads EPEVTQTPSHQVTQMGQEVILRCVPISNHLYFYWYRQILGQKVEFLVSFYNNEISEKSEIFDDQFSVERPDGSNFTLKIRSTKLEDSAMYFCASSLQGAAGNTIYFGEGSWLTVV.

This clonotype showed up just a few times. The chain combines TRBV29-1 with TRBJ1-1, with D perhaps TRBD1 (5 bases). Trimming removed 7 bases at V and 1 base at J, with 10 bases between. This CDR3 spans 12 amino acids. The germline CDR1 and CDR2 sequences are SQVTM and ANQGSEA. The CDR3 spells CSAAQGNTEAFF. CDR3 bases: TGCAGCGCCGCCCAGGGGAACACTGAAGCTTTCTTT.

V usage is TRBV2 and J usage is TRBJ1-2; possibly TRBD1 for D (6 bases). Germline V CDR1 and CDR2: SNHLY, FYNNEI. The CDR3 runs 15 residues. The germline V and J ends were trimmed by 6 bases and 4 bases, with 18 bases remaining between them. The CDR3 sequence is CASSQRKLRGYGYTF. The CDR3 nucleotides read TGTGCCAGCAGCCAACGGAAACTCAGGGGCTATGGCTACACCTTC.

This clonotype was picked up a small number of times. One end of the junction fails to match germline, which may point to a read error. V gene TRBV5-1 combines with J gene TRBJ2-7, with D perhaps TRBD2 (6 bases). CDR1 SGHRS and CDR2 YFSETQ come from the germline V gene. This CDR3 is 14 amino acids long. DNA for the CDR3: TGTGCCAGCAGCTTCGCGGGGAGTCCCTACGAGCAGTACTTC. This gives the protein CASSFAGSPYEQYF.

On this clonotype: An end of the junction differs from the germline gene, which may be a read error. V usage is TRBV7-9 and J usage is TRBJ2-5; the match to TRBD2 covers 7 bases. CDR1 SEHNR and CDR2 FQNEAQ come from the germline V gene (reference sequence). The CDR3 loop spans 18 amino acids. CDR3 nucleotide sequence: TGCGCCAGCAGCCAAGGAACGGGAGGAGCGGGCGGGCGAGAGACCCAGTACTTC. Amino acids: CASSQGTGGAGGRETQYF. Together with reference TRBV7-9 and TRBJ2-5, the CDR3 gives the full variable domain: DTGVSQNPRHKITKRGQNVTFRCDPISEHNRLYWYRQTLGQGPEFLTYFQNEAQLEKSRLLSDRFSAERPKGSFSTLEIQRTEQGDSAMYLCASSQGTGGAGGRETQYFGPGTRLLVL.

This clonotype came up many times. The chain recombines TRBV7-9 with TRBJ2-2; the D is unclear. V was shortened by 2 bases and J by 6 bases, with 7 bases between the two germline ends. The CDR3 contains 13 residues. Germline V gives CDR1 SEHNR, CDR2 FQNEAQ (reference sequence). CDR3: CASSLLLAGELFF. The CDR3 DNA is TGTGCCAGCAGCTTACTCCTCGCCGGGGAGCTGTTTTTT.

This clonotype turned up a few times. The CDR3 sequence is CASSQDLGGLGYTF. CDR3 nucleotides: TGTGCCAGCAGCCAAGATCTTGGAGGGCTAGGCTACACCTTC. This chain uses TRBV4-2 with TRBJ1-2; the D is unclear. CDR3 length: 14 residues. Deletions cut 0 bases from V and 8 bases from J, with 13 bases between. The V gene's germline CDR1 is LGHNA and CDR2 YNFKEQ.

In this sample, this clonotype turned up a few times. At one of its ends the junction is not consistent with the germline gene, which may arise from a read error. The chain uses TRBV24-1 and TRBJ2-6; weak D call: TRBD2 (5 bases). The CDR3 consists of 15 residues. Per germline, CDR1 KGHDR and CDR2 SFDVKD. The CDR3 loop reads CASSFRGIKANVLTF. CDR3 sequence (DNA): TGTGCCAGCAGTTTCCGGGGTATCAAGGCCAACGTCCTGACTTTC.

This clonotype was counted at least ten times. The chain links TRBV29-1 to TRBJ1-5; 7 bases agree with TRBD1. The V and J ends lost 7 bases and 0 bases, in that order; junction bases with no gene match: 9. This CDR3 spans 15 amino acids. Germline values: CDR1 SQVTM, CDR2 ANQGSEA. This chain's CDR3 is CSAGGTALSNQPQHF. The CDR3, as DNA: TGCAGCGCAGGAGGGACAGCTCTTAGCAATCAGCCCCAGCATTTT.

There are many counts of this clonotype. The rearrangement links TRBV20-1 to TRBJ2-7; TRBD1 aligns across 8 bases. The CDR3 has 12 residues. Germline V CDR1 and CDR2: DFQATT, SNEGSKA (reference sequence). V shed 6 bases, J shed 1 base, and the junction held 2 bases outside the gene matches. The DNA for the CDR3 is TGCAGTGCCGACAGGGGATCCTACGAGCAGTACTTC. It is translated as CSADRGSYEQYF.

The chain combines TRBV25-1 with TRBJ1-6; D is possibly TRBD1 (6 bases). The CDR3 extends over 12 amino acids. CDR1 MGHDK and CDR2 SYGVNS come from the germline V gene. CDR3 coding DNA: TGTGCTAACGGACAGAATAATTCACCCCTCCACTTT. It is translated as CANGQNNSPLHF.

The table lists this clonotype with a few counts. The V and J genes are TRBV25-1 and TRBJ2-5; D could derive from TRBD1 or TRBD2 (5 bases each). Trimming stripped 6 bases from V and 5 bases from J, with 16 bases between. Germline V gene sequence: CDR1 MGHDK, CDR2 SYGVNS. This CDR3 has 14 amino acids. The CDR3, as DNA: TGTGCCAGCAGCCAAGTGCAGGGCGGGGAGACCCAGTACTTC. Translating gives CASSQVQGGETQYF.

This clonotype showed up just once. J is TRBJ2-7 and V is TRBV20-1; 8 nucleotides line up with TRBD2. The CDR3 has 13 residues. Losses at the gene ends were 6 bases for V and 1 base for J; bases not matched to a gene: 5. The germline V gene has CDR1 DFQATT and CDR2 SNEGSKA (reference sequence). The CDR3 is CSAQSGGSYEQYF. CDR3 coding DNA: TGCAGTGCACAATCGGGAGGGTCCTACGAGCAGTACTTC.

On this clonotype: With a much larger clone just one base away, this may be a read error. CDR3 sequence reads: CASRKTGGRTGEPFF. In DNA, the CDR3 is TGTGCCAGCAGGAAGACAGGGGGCAGGACCGGGGAGCCGTTTTTT. V gene TRBV25-1 combines with J gene TRBJ2-2, with TRBD1 matching over 10 bases. Germline V CDR1 and CDR2: MGHDK, SYGVNS. This CDR3 spans 15 amino acids.

This clonotype occurred a few times. The rearrangement uses TRBV20-1 and TRBJ2-7; the D is unclear. The CDR3 sequence is 12 residues long. Trimming took off 5 bases at V and 1 base at J, with 9 bases between the two ends. Germline-derived CDR1 and CDR2 are DFQATT and SNEGSKA (reference sequence). Here the CDR3 DNA reads TGCAGTGCTGAAATCATGTCCTACGAGCAGTACTTC. Encoded protein: CSAEIMSYEQYF.

The rearrangement uses TRBV6-1 and TRBJ2-5; either TRBD1 or TRBD2 may fit D (5 bases each). V was cut by 5 bases and J by 2 bases, with 15 bases left in between. Per germline, CDR1 MNHNS and CDR2 SASEGT. This CDR3 contains 15 residues. CDR3 sequence reads: CASSYSTGRQETQYF. CDR3 coding DNA: TGTGCCAGCAGTTACTCTACGGGGCGGCAAGAGACCCAGTACTTC.

The V gene is TRBV2, the J gene TRBJ2-7; 7 nucleotides agree with TRBD2. This CDR3 has 14 amino acids. Per the germline V gene, CDR1 is SNHLY and CDR2 is FYNNEI. V dropped 5 bases and J dropped 0; count of bases not matched to a gene: 4. CDR3 bases: TGTGCCAGCAGTAGCGGGGAACCCTCCTACGAGCAGTACTTC. It codes for CASSSGEPSYEQYF.